The clone carrying this TCR beta chain was counted only a few times. Its antigen remains unidentified. The sample is drawn from a study of T cell repertoires in cytomegalovirus infection. Study-wide context: CMV epitopes that were recently identified and HLA-C-restricted were used alongside well-studied HLA-B-restricted ones. A matching HLA type, together with CMV infection, was signaled by public TCR beta signatures.

This CDR3 has 15 residues. The V segment lost 1 base and the J segment 4 bases; nucleotides outside the gene matches: 6. Germline lookup yields CDR1 SGHTA and CDR2 FQGNSA. Each CDR3 protein gets one entry after TCRdb re-called the reads with MiXCR. The sample shows approximately 310,000 distinct CDR3 sequences, 25% of them seen only once. The material was cultured PBMCs, obtained from culture after CMV antigen stimulation. This TCR was recovered from a human donor in good health (CMV status not recorded). Some clones in this sample may be carry-over from other donors' samples. The chain is built from TRBV7-2 and TRBJ1-1, with TRBD1 matching over 7 bases. Here the CDR3 DNA reads TGTGCCAGCAGCTTAGAAACAGGGGAAGGCACTGAAGCTTTCTTT. Translating it yields CASSLETGEGTEAFF.